This T cell receptor (beta chain) is from a study of blood T cells in healthy people across ages. This CDR3 is built from 15 residues. V dropped 4 bases and J dropped 4 bases, with 15 bases sitting between them. In germline, CDR1 is KGHDR, CDR2 SFDVKD. The second PCR ran about 6 to 11 cycles with a sample-barcoded 5' primer and J-beta primers. Each CDR3 protein gets one entry after TCRdb re-called the 5' RACE reads with MiXCR. The sample includes more than 650,000 distinct CDR3 sequences, about 53% of them seen just once. Source material: blood. The TCR originated in a man of 80 years or more in good health. The chain couples TRBV24-1 to TRBJ1-2; D is perhaps TRBD1 (6 bases). In nucleotides, the CDR3 is TGTGCCACCAGTGAACCCGGTCAGGGGATCTATGGCTACACCTTC. Translation: CATSEPGQGIYGYTF.